Listed below are T cell receptor beta chains from one sample, sequenced in a study of CD8+ T cells in alopecia areata. Sequencing was performed with immunoSEQ multiplex PCR; in TCRdb, only in-frame clones are kept and a portion is missing. Of around 100,000 clones in the sample, about nine tenths were seen once. The sequencing here drew on CD8+ T cells sorted from blood, taken around week 30, from a patient treated with tofacitinib. The origin of the receptors is a human donor with alopecia areata. Both conserved end residues are part of each CDR3. The D gene is left open where the match is weak. Clone size is stated in some rows and not others, as once, few, many or a class when expanded.

NA	NA	TRBJ1-1	TRBV15	CATSRDSRVDTEAFF	TGTGCCACCAGCAGAGATTCAAGGGTCGACACTGAAGCTTTCTTT
NA	once	TRBJ1-1	TRBV6-6	CASSSQGWGMNTEAFF	TGTGCCAGCAGTTCCCAGGGATGGGGCATGAACACTGAAGCTTTCTTT
TRBD1	NA	TRBJ2-7	TRBV13	CASSPGTGDYEQYF	TGTGCCAGCAGCCCCGGGACAGGGGATTACGAGCAGTACTTC
NA	NA	TRBJ2-7	TRBV19	CASTTGFGSYEQYF	TGTGCCAGTACCACCGGATTTGGGAGCTACGAGCAGTACTTC
NA	NA	TRBJ2-1	TRBV29-1	CSVEDPAGNLNEQFF	TGCAGCGTTGAAGATCCAGCCGGAAACCTAAATGAGCAGTTCTTC
TRBD2	NA	TRBJ2-1	TRBV29-1	CSVPGGRSYNEQFF	TGCAGCGTGCCGGGAGGGAGGTCCTACAATGAGCAGTTCTTC
TRBD1	NA	TRBJ2-7	TRBV5-6	CASNLATGRTYEQYF	TGTGCCAGCAACCTCGCGACAGGGCGTACCTACGAGCAGTACTTC
TRBD1	NA	TRBJ2-3	TRBV7-6	CASSLGTGTDTQYF	TGTGCCAGCAGCCTCGGGACAGGCACAGATACGCAGTATTTT
NA	NA	TRBJ2-1	TRBV7-2	CASSPGRPSYNEQFF	TGTGCCAGCAGCCCGGGGAGACCCTCCTACAATGAGCAGTTCTTC
NA	NA	TRBJ2-1	TRBV7-6	CASSLEWDSYNEQFF	TGTGCCAGCAGCTTAGAATGGGACTCCTACAATGAGCAGTTCTTC
NA	NA	TRBJ2-7	TRBV4-1	CASSKGAAVSYEQYF	TGCGCCAGCAGTAAGGGCGCGGCAGTGTCCTACGAGCAGTACTTC
NA	few	TRBJ2-2	TRBV7-9	CASSPPGELFF	TGTGCCAGCAGCCCCCCCGGGGAGCTGTTTTTT
NA	few	TRBJ2-4	TRBV11-2	CASSLRAAQGGGIQYF	TGTGCCAGCAGCTTACGTGCGGCACAGGGCGGGGGCATTCAGTACTTC
NA	NA	TRBJ2-3	TRBV6-5	CASSEDGFTDTQYF	TGTGCCAGCAGTGAAGACGGGTTCACAGATACGCAGTATTTT
NA	NA	TRBJ2-1	TRBV6-1	CASSEFLAGSYNEQFF	TGTGCCAGCAGTGAATTCCTTGCGGGATCCTACAATGAGCAGTTCTTC
NA	NA	TRBJ1-2	TRBV9	CASSVEGSAGGYGYTF	TGTGCCAGCAGCGTAGAGGGGTCAGCGGGGGGCTATGGCTACACCTTC
NA	NA	TRBJ2-7	TRBV29-1	CSAARAGYEQYF	TGCAGCGCTGCCCGGGCAGGCTACGAGCAGTACTTC